These T cell receptor beta chains were read from a single sample in a study of CD8+CD57+ T cells in acquired aplastic anemia. TCRdb analysed the reads with MiXCR anew, one entry per CDR3 protein. The table lists around 120,000 distinct CDR3 sequences, roughly 40% of them singletons. The specimen was sorted CD4+, CD8+, or CD8+CD57+ T cells (not recorded which) from PBMCs. The receptors here all came from a human donor with aplastic anemia. Each CDR3 is given with its conserved first and last residue. A D gene is named only where the DNA matches it firmly. A row's size may be missing; if present it is once, few, many or a size class.

cdr3_aa: CASSVGIGQGNYGYTF; cdr3_nt: TGCGCCAGCAGCGTGGGGATTGGACAGGGAAACTATGGCTACACCTTC; d_call: TRBD1; j_call: TRBJ1-2; v_call: TRBV5-1; clone_size: once
cdr3_aa: CASSRPGLAHEQFF; cdr3_nt: TGTGCCAGCAGCCGTCCGGGACTAGCTCATGAGCAGTTCTTC; d_call: TRBD2; j_call: TRBJ2-1; v_call: TRBV7-2; clone_size: many
cdr3_aa: CASSVGNRGGETQYF; cdr3_nt: TGTGCCAGCAGCGTAGGAAACAGGGGCGGGGAGACCCAGTACTTC; d_call: TRBD1; j_call: TRBJ2-5; v_call: TRBV9; clone_size: many
cdr3_aa: CASSSGTPINTEAFF; cdr3_nt: TGCGCCAGCAGCTCCGGGACTCCTATCAACACTGAAGCTTTCTTT; d_call: .; j_call: TRBJ1-1; v_call: TRBV5-1; clone_size: .
cdr3_aa: CAWSQRQGGGQPQHF; cdr3_nt: TGTGCCTGGAGCCAACGACAGGGGGGTGGTCAGCCCCAGCATTTT; d_call: TRBD1; j_call: TRBJ1-5; v_call: TRBV30; clone_size: .
cdr3_aa: CAISDLQEDGYTF; cdr3_nt: TGTGCCATCAGTGATTTGCAGGAGGATGGCTACACCTTC; d_call: .; j_call: TRBJ1-2; v_call: TRBV10-3; clone_size: .
cdr3_aa: CTLSSGAGAEAFF; cdr3_nt: TGTACCTTATCCTCGGGGGCTGGGGCTGAAGCTTTCTTT; d_call: .; j_call: TRBJ1-1; v_call: TRBV10-3; clone_size: .
cdr3_aa: CASSELRGDKGEQFF; cdr3_nt: TGTGCCAGCAGTGAATTGAGGGGGGATAAAGGTGAGCAGTTCTTC; d_call: .; j_call: TRBJ2-1; v_call: TRBV2; clone_size: many
cdr3_aa: CASSLDGTYGYTF; cdr3_nt: TGTGCCAGCAGCCTGGACGGTACCTATGGCTACACCTTC; d_call: .; j_call: TRBJ1-2; v_call: TRBV7-2; clone_size: .
cdr3_aa: CASRPTGQGNTGELFF; cdr3_nt: TGTGCCAGCAGGCCAACGGGACAGGGTAACACCGGGGAGCTGTTTTTT; d_call: TRBD1; j_call: TRBJ2-2; v_call: TRBV25-1; clone_size: once
cdr3_aa: CASSLKVDEKLFF; cdr3_nt: TGTGCCAGCAGCTTGAAAGTCGATGAAAAACTGTTTTTT; d_call: .; j_call: TRBJ1-4; v_call: TRBV5-4; clone_size: .
cdr3_aa: CNASLGQNSGNTIHF; cdr3_nt: TGCAACGCATCTCTGGGACAGAACTCTGGAAACACCATACATTTT; d_call: TRBD1; j_call: TRBJ1-3; v_call: TRBV29-1; clone_size: .
cdr3_aa: CASSIEGGRQYF; cdr3_nt: TGTGCCAGTAGTATAGAGGGGGGTCGACAGTACTTC; d_call: .; j_call: TRBJ2-7; v_call: TRBV19; clone_size: .
cdr3_aa: CSAFWGATNEKLFF; cdr3_nt: TGCAGTGCCTTTTGGGGGGCAACTAATGAAAAACTGTTTTTT; d_call: .; j_call: TRBJ1-4; v_call: TRBV20-1; clone_size: few
cdr3_aa: CAISAAGTGNQNIQYF; cdr3_nt: TGTGCCATCAGTGCCGCCGGGACAGGGAACCAAAACATTCAGTACTTC; d_call: TRBD1; j_call: TRBJ2-4; v_call: TRBV10-3; clone_size: .
cdr3_aa: CAWTLQGSSYGYTF; cdr3_nt: TGTGCCTGGACCCTACAGGGCTCGAGCTATGGCTACACCTTC; d_call: .; j_call: TRBJ1-2; v_call: TRBV30; clone_size: .
cdr3_aa: CASSGIRFVTEAFF; cdr3_nt: TGTGCCAGCAGTGGCATTCGGTTTGTCACTGAAGCTTTCTTT; d_call: .; j_call: TRBJ1-1; v_call: TRBV6-1; clone_size: .
cdr3_aa: CASGGIGQGGPFF; cdr3_nt: TGTGCCAGCGGGGGAATTGGTCAGGGGGGACCTTTCTTT; d_call: TRBD1; j_call: TRBJ1-1; v_call: TRBV28; clone_size: few
cdr3_aa: CSAQTGSVNTEAFF; cdr3_nt: TGCAGTGCCCAGACAGGGTCCGTGAACACTGAAGCTTTCTTT; d_call: TRBD1; j_call: TRBJ1-1; v_call: TRBV20-1; clone_size: many
cdr3_aa: CASSVMASVSDTQYF; cdr3_nt: TGTGCCAGCAGCGTTATGGCTAGCGTTTCAGATACGCAGTATTTT; d_call: .; j_call: TRBJ2-3; v_call: TRBV9; clone_size: many
cdr3_aa: CSASIGTVYYGYTF; cdr3_nt: TGCAGTGCTTCAATAGGGACAGTATACTATGGCTACACCTTC; d_call: TRBD1; j_call: TRBJ1-2; v_call: TRBV20-1; clone_size: many
cdr3_aa: CASSVRGARYGCTF; cdr3_nt: TGTGCCAGCAGTGTACGGGGCGCCCGGTATGGCTGCACCTTC; d_call: .; j_call: TRBJ1-2; v_call: TRBV6-1; clone_size: .
cdr3_aa: CASSVERGGETQYF; cdr3_nt: TGTGCCAGCAGTGTGGAAAGGGGGGGCGAGACCCAGTACTTC; d_call: .; j_call: TRBJ2-5; v_call: TRBV2; clone_size: few
cdr3_aa: CASSEAVGLEQYF; cdr3_nt: TGCGCCAGCAGTGAGGCCGTAGGGCTCGAGCAGTACTTC; d_call: .; j_call: TRBJ2-7; v_call: TRBV10-1; clone_size: many
cdr3_aa: CASSLEGRHNYGYTF; cdr3_nt: TGTGCCAGCAGCTTGGAGGGTCGACATAACTATGGCTACACCTTC; d_call: .; j_call: TRBJ1-2; v_call: TRBV5-8; clone_size: many
cdr3_aa: CSADESSYNEQFF; cdr3_nt: TGCAGTGCAGACGAGAGCTCCTACAATGAGCAGTTCTTC; d_call: .; j_call: TRBJ2-1; v_call: TRBV20-1; clone_size: many
cdr3_aa: CSVQSNWAGELFF; cdr3_nt: TGCAGCGTTCAGTCTAATTGGGCCGGGGAGCTGTTTTTT; d_call: .; j_call: TRBJ2-2; v_call: TRBV29-1; clone_size: many
cdr3_aa: CASSLAGTIYGYTF; cdr3_nt: TGTGCCAGCAGCTTGGCCGGGACAATCTATGGCTACACCTTC; d_call: .; j_call: TRBJ1-2; v_call: TRBV5-8; clone_size: .
cdr3_aa: CSARYSYEQYF; cdr3_nt: TGCAGTGCTAGATACTCCTACGAGCAGTACTTC; d_call: .; j_call: TRBJ2-7; v_call: TRBV20-1; clone_size: few
cdr3_aa: CAISASPTDTQYF; cdr3_nt: TGTGCCATCAGTGCTAGCCCCACAGATACGCAGTATTTT; d_call: .; j_call: TRBJ2-3; v_call: TRBV10-3; clone_size: .
cdr3_aa: CATSSRTGSTDTQYF; cdr3_nt: TGTGCCACCAGCAGTCGGACAGGGAGCACAGATACGCAGTATTTT; d_call: TRBD1; j_call: TRBJ2-3; v_call: TRBV15; clone_size: .
cdr3_aa: CSVGTDRVGELFF; cdr3_nt: TGCAGCGTTGGGACTGATAGGGTAGGGGAGCTGTTTTTT; d_call: .; j_call: TRBJ2-2; v_call: TRBV29-1; clone_size: .
cdr3_aa: CASTRADSGDTEAFF; cdr3_nt: TGTGCCAGTACCCGAGCAGACAGCGGAGACACTGAAGCTTTCTTT; d_call: .; j_call: TRBJ1-1; v_call: TRBV19; clone_size: .
cdr3_aa: CASSLGGLADYNEQFF; cdr3_nt: TGCGCCAGCAGCTTGGGAGGACTAGCGGACTACAATGAGCAGTTCTTC; d_call: TRBD2; j_call: TRBJ2-1; v_call: TRBV5-1; clone_size: many
cdr3_aa: CASSTFFTGGYTYGYTF; cdr3_nt: TGTGCCAGCAGCACCTTTTTCACAGGGGGGTATACCTATGGCTACACCTTC; d_call: TRBD1; j_call: TRBJ1-2; v_call: TRBV7-2; clone_size: many
cdr3_aa: CATSRGDDPNTGELFF; cdr3_nt: TGTGCCACCAGCAGAGGGGACGATCCGAACACCGGGGAGCTGTTTTTT; d_call: .; j_call: TRBJ2-2; v_call: TRBV15; clone_size: .
cdr3_aa: CASFSTSGYEQYF; cdr3_nt: TGTGCCAGCTTTTCAACTAGCGGGTACGAGCAGTACTTC; d_call: TRBD2; j_call: TRBJ2-7; v_call: TRBV2; clone_size: .
cdr3_aa: CASGRTTAFF; cdr3_nt: TGTGCCAGTGGCAGGACAACTGCTTTCTTT; d_call: .; j_call: TRBJ1-1; v_call: TRBV19; clone_size: .
cdr3_aa: CAISIRTSGGPYEQYF; cdr3_nt: TGTGCCATCAGCATCCGGACTAGCGGGGGGCCCTACGAGCAGTACTTC; d_call: TRBD2; j_call: TRBJ2-7; v_call: TRBV10-3; clone_size: .
cdr3_aa: CSARDPGSYEQYF; cdr3_nt: TGCAGTGCTAGAGATCCAGGGTCCTACGAGCAGTACTTC; d_call: .; j_call: TRBJ2-7; v_call: TRBV20-1; clone_size: once
cdr3_aa: CASSLSGGGAEQYF; cdr3_nt: TGTGCCAGCAGCTTAAGTGGCGGGGGAGCCGAGCAGTACTTC; d_call: TRBD2; j_call: TRBJ2-7; v_call: TRBV6-1; clone_size: .
cdr3_aa: CASSPNSYEQYF; cdr3_nt: TGCGCCAGCAGCCCCAATTCCTACGAGCAGTACTTC; d_call: .; j_call: TRBJ2-7; v_call: TRBV5-1; clone_size: many
cdr3_aa: CASIGQPNEKLFF; cdr3_nt: TGTGCCAGCATAGGACAGCCTAATGAAAAACTGTTTTTT; d_call: .; j_call: TRBJ1-4; v_call: TRBV25-1; clone_size: many
cdr3_aa: CAWNRGPNTEAFF; cdr3_nt: TGTGCCTGGAATCGCGGGCCGAACACTGAAGCTTTCTTT; d_call: .; j_call: TRBJ1-1; v_call: TRBV30; clone_size: many
cdr3_aa: CASSSRVNSPLHF; cdr3_nt: TGTGCCAGCAGCTCCAGGGTAAATTCACCCCTCCACTTT; d_call: .; j_call: TRBJ1-6; v_call: TRBV7-9; clone_size: many
cdr3_aa: CASSGGRVSTDTQYF; cdr3_nt: TGTGCCAGTTCTGGCGGGAGAGTAAGCACAGATACGCAGTATTTT; d_call: TRBD2; j_call: TRBJ2-3; v_call: TRBV19; clone_size: .
cdr3_aa: CSARPPLLATPYERYF; cdr3_nt: TGCAGTGCTAGACCACCCCTCCTAGCGACGCCCTACGAGCGGTACTTC; d_call: .; j_call: TRBJ2-7; v_call: TRBV20-1; clone_size: .
cdr3_aa: CASSLGGTETQYF; cdr3_nt: TGTGCCAGTAGCCTAGGGGGTACAGAGACCCAGTACTTC; d_call: .; j_call: TRBJ2-5; v_call: TRBV19; clone_size: .
cdr3_aa: CSVEQGARGTEAFF; cdr3_nt: TGCAGCGTTGAACAGGGGGCGCGTGGCACTGAAGCTTTCTTT; d_call: TRBD1; j_call: TRBJ1-1; v_call: TRBV29-1; clone_size: .